Detailed here is one T cell receptor (beta chain). Trimming left V 3 bases short and J 5 bases short, with 11 bases between. In germline, CDR1 is SGHTA, CDR2 FQGNSA. This CDR3 has 14 amino acids. This table comes from immunoSEQ multiplex PCR, and its TCRdb copy is limited to in-frame clones, with some not included. The sample includes roughly 60,000 clones, about four fifths seen only once; the top ten take about 13%. Sorting used thawed, overnight-rested PBMC stained with anti-CD3, a viability dye and GMM-loaded CD1B tetramer. The CD1B tetramers carried C32 glucose monomycolate purified from Rhodococcus equi. The data originate from a study of T cells in tuberculosis.

This TCR was recovered from an adult woman with latent tuberculosis. Sequenced: CD1b-GMM tetramer-negative cells sorted from PBMCs. The chain joins TRBV7-2 to TRBJ2-1, with D possibly matching TRBD2 (5 bases). CDR3: CASSFGRANNEQFF. CDR3 DNA: TGTGCCAGCAGCTTCGGGCGGGCCAACAATGAGCAGTTCTTC.